The sequence of this T cell receptor beta chain was determined in a study of T cells in Graves' hyperthyroidism and ophthalmopathy. Notes on the study in general: Most expanded thyroid clonotypes above 0.001 also appeared in blood. A model built on 13 V-J features separated ophthalmopathy from stable hyperthyroidism. Ophthalmopathy onset followed model prediction by a median roughly six months.

V was clipped by 0 bases and J by 3 bases; unmatched bases: 5. From germline, CDR1 is LNHNV and CDR2 YYDKDF (reference sequence). The CDR3 extends over 17 amino acids. The source material, RNA transcripts, was used to amplify TCR beta CDR3 regions. During a first-round RT-PCR of the TCR CDR3, the HTBI primer set was used. TCRdb ran MiXCR on the multiplex PCR reads and lists one entry per CDR3 protein. Of roughly 580,000 distinct CDR3 sequences listed, 46% are singletons. Turning to this clonotype: Its antigen is still unknown.

Aged 18 to 65, the patients had hyperthyroidism that was newly diagnosed and had lasted under 2 months. The source is a woman aged 18 to 35 with Graves' hyperthyroidism. The chain joins TRBV15 to TRBJ2-5; 12 nucleotides align to TRBD2. Material for sequencing was peripheral blood or thyroid tissue (not recorded which). CDR3 protein: CATSRDRTSGKEETQYF. The CDR3 bases are TGTGCCACCAGCAGAGATAGGACTAGCGGGAAAGAAGAGACCCAGTACTTC.